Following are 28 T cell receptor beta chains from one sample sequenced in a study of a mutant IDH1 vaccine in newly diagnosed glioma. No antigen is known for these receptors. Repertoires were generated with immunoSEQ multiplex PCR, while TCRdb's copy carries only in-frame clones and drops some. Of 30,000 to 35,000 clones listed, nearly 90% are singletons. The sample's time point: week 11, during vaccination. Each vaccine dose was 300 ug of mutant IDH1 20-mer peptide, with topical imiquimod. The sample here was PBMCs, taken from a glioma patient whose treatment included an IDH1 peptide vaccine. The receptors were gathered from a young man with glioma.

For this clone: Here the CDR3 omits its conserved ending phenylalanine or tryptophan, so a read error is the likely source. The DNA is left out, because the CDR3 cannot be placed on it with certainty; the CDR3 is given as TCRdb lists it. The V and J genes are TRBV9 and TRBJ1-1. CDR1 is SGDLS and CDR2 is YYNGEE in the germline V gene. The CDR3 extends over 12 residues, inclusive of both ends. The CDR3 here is CASSVGPCEVLV.

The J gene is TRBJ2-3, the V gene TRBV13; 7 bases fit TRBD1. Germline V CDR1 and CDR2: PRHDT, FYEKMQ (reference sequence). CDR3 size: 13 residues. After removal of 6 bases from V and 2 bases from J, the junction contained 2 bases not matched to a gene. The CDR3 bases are TGTGCCAGCAGTACAGGGGCCACAGATACGCAGTATTTT. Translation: CASSTGATDTQYF.

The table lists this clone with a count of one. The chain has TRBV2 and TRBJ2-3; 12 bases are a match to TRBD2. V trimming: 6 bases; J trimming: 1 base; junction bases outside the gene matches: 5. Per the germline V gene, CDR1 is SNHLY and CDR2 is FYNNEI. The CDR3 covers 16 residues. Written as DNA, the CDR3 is TGTGCCAGCAGGAGGGGACTAGCGGGCCGCACAGATACGCAGTATTTT. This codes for CASRRGLAGRTDTQYF. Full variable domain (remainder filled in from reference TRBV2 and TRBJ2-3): EPEVTQTPSHQVTQMGQEVILRCVPISNHLYFYWYRQILGQKVEFLVSFYNNEISEKSEIFDDQFSVERPDGSNFTLKIRSTKLEDSAMYFCASRRGLAGRTDTQYFGPGTRLTVL.

The CDR3 DNA follows: TGTGCCAGTACCGCAGACCCTTCCTACACTGAAGCTTTCTTT. Protein product: CASTADPSYTEAFF. The rearrangement links TRBV19 to TRBJ1-1; no clear D. Germline CDR1 and CDR2: LNHDA and SQIVND (reference sequence). This CDR3 is 14 amino acids long. Deletions cut 7 bases from V and 3 bases from J, with 15 bases between.

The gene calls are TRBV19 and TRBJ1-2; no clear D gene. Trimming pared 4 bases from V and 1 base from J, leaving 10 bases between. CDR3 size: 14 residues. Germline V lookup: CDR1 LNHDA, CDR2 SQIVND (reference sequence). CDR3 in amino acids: CASSTWTINYGYTF. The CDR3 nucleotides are TGTGCCAGTAGTACGTGGACCATTAACTATGGCTACACCTTC.

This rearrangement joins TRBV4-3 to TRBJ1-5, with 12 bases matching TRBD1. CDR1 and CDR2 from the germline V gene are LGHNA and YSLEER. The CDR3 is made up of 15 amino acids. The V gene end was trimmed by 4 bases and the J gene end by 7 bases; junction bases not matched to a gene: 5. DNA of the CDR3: TGCGCCAGCAGCCCCGGGACAGGGGGCGACCAGCCCCAGCATTTT. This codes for CASSPGTGGDQPQHF.

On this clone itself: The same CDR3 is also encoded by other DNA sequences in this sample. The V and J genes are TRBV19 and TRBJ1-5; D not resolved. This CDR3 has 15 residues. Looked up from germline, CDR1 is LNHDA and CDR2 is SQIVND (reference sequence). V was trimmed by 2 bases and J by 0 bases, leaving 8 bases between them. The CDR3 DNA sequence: TGTGCCAGTAGTATATCTAGGGATAGCAATCAGCCCCAGCATTTT. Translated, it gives CASSISRDSNQPQHF.

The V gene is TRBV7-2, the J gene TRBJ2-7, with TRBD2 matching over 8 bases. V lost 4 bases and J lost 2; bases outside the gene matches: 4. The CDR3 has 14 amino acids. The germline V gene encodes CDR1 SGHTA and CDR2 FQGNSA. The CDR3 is CASSSLAGPYEQYF. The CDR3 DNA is TGTGCCAGCAGCTCCTTAGCGGGACCCTACGAGCAGTACTTC.

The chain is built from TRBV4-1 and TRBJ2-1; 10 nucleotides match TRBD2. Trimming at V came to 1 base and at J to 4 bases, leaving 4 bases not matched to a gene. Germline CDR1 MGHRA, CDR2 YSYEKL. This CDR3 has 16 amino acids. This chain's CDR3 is CASSQGRTSGYNEQFF. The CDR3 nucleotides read TGCGCCAGCAGCCAAGGACGGACTAGCGGTTACAATGAGCAGTTCTTC.

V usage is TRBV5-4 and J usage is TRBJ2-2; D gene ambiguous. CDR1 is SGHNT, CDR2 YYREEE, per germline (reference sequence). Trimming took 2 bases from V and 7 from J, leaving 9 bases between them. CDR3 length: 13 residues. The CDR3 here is CASSFVKGGELFF. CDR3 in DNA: TGTGCCAGCAGCTTTGTAAAGGGCGGGGAGCTGTTTTTT.

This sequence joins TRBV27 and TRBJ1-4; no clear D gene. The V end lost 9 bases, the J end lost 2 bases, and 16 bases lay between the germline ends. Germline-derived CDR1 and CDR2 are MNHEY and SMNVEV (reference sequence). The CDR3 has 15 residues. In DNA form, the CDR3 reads TGTGCCAGGTTCATTCAGATCGGCACTAATGAAAAACTGTTTTTT. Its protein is CARFIQIGTNEKLFF.

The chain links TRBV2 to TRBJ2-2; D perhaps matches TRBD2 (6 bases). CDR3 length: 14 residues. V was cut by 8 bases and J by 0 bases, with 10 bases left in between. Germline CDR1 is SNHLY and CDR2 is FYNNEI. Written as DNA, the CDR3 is TGTGCCAGCGCCGGGACTTCGAACACCGGGGAGCTGTTTTTT. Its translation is CASAGTSNTGELFF.

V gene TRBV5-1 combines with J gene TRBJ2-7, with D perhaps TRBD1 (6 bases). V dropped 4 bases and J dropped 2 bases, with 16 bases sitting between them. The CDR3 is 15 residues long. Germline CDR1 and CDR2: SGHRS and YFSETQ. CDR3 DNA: TGCGCCAGCAGCCCCGGTCGCCGGGACACCTACGAGCAGTACTTC. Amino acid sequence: CASSPGRRDTYEQYF.

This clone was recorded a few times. CDR3 loop: CASSPGPQSNQPQHF. As DNA, the CDR3 is TGCGCCAGCAGTCCGGGCCCCCAGAGCAATCAGCCCCAGCATTTT. This chain connects TRBV5-1 to TRBJ1-5; no firm D call. Germline V gene data show CDR1 as SGHRS and CDR2 as YFSETQ. The V end was cut by 5 bases, the J end by 1 base, with 13 bases between. The CDR3 consists of 15 residues. Together with reference TRBV5-1 and TRBJ1-5, the CDR3 gives the full variable domain: KAGVTQTPRYLIKTRGQQVTLSCSPISGHRSVSWYQQTPGQGLQFLFEYFSETQRNKGNFPGRFSGRQFSNSRSEMNVSTLELGDSALYLCASSPGPQSNQPQHFGDGTRLSIL.

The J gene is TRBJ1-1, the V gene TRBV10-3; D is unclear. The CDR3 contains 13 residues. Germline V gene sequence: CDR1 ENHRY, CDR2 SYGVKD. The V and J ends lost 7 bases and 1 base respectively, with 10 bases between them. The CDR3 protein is CAIMGLENTEAFF. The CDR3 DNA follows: TGTGCCATCATGGGTCTGGAGAACACTGAAGCTTTCTTT.

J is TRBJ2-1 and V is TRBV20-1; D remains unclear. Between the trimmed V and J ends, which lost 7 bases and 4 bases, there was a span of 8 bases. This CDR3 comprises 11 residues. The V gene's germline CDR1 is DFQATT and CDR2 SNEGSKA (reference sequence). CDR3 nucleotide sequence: TGCAGTGTAGACGGTTACAATGAGCAGTTCTTC. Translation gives CSVDGYNEQFF.

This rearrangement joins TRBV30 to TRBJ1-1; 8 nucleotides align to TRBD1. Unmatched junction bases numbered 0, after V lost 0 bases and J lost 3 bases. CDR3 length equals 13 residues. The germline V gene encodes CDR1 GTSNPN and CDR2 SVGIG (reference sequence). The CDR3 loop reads CAWSVQGDTEAFF. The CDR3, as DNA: TGTGCCTGGAGTGTACAGGGGGACACTGAAGCTTTCTTT.

The CDR3 reads CASREQGKNTEAFF. The CDR3 DNA is TGCGCCAGTCGAGAGCAGGGTAAGAACACTGAAGCTTTCTTT. The chain links TRBV4-3 to TRBJ1-1; TRBD1 might be the D (5 bases). Per the germline V gene, CDR1 is LGHNA and CDR2 is YSLEER. The CDR3 is 14 residues long. V shed 9 bases and J shed 1 base, with 15 bases lying between them.

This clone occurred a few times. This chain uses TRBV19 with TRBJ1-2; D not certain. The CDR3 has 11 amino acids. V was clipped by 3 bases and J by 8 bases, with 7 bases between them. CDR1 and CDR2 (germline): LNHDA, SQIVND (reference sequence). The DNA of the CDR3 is TGTGCCAGTAGTATCATGGGAGGCTACACCTTC. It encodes CASSIMGGYTF. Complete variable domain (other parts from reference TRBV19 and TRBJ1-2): DGGITQSPKYLFRKEGQNVTLSCEQNLNHDAMYWYRQDPGQGLRLIYYSQIVNDFQKGDIAEGYSVSREKKESFPLTVTSAQKNPTAFYLCASSIMGGYTFGSGTRLTVV.

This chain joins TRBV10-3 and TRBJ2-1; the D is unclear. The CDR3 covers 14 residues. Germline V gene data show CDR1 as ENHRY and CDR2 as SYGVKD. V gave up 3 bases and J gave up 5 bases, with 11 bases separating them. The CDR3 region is CAISDFGPDNEQFF. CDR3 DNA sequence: TGTGCCATCAGTGATTTTGGGCCCGACAATGAGCAGTTCTTC.

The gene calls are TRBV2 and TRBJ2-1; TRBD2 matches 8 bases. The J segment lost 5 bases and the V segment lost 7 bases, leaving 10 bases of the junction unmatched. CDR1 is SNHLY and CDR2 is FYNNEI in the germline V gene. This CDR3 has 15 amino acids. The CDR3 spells CASTALTGGHNEQFF. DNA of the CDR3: TGTGCCAGCACTGCCCTAACGGGGGGGCACAATGAGCAGTTCTTC. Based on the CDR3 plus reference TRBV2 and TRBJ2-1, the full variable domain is EPEVTQTPSHQVTQMGQEVILRCVPISNHLYFYWYRQILGQKVEFLVSFYNNEISEKSEIFDDQFSVERPDGSNFTLKIRSTKLEDSAMYFCASTALTGGHNEQFFGPGTRLTVL.

This CDR3 reads CAWADSSYEQYF. The DNA of the CDR3 is TGTGCCTGGGCCGACAGCTCCTACGAGCAGTACTTC. V and J are TRBV30 and TRBJ2-7, with a possible D match to TRBD1 (5 bases). This CDR3 comprises 12 residues. Deletions cut 5 bases from V and 0 bases from J, with 8 bases between. CDR1 and CDR2 (germline): GTSNPN, SVGIG (reference sequence).

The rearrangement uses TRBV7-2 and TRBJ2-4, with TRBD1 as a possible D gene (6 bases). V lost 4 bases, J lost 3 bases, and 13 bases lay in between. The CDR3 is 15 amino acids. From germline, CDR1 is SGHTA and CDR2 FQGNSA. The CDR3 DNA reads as TGTGCCAGCAGCTCCGACAGGTTGGGCAAAAACATTCAGTACTTC. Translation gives CASSSDRLGKNIQYF.

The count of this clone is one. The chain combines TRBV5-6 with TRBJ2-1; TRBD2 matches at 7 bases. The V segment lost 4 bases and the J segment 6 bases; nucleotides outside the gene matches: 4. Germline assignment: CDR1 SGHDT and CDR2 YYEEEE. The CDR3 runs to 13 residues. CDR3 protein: CASSGTTGNEQFF. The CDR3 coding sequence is TGTGCCAGCAGCGGGACTACAGGCAATGAGCAGTTCTTC.

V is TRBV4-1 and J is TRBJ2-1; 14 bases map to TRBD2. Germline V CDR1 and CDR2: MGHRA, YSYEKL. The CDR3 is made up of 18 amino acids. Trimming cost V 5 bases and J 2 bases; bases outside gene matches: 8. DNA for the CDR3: TGCGCCAGCAGCTCGGGACTAGCGGGAGAGACCCCCTACAATGAGCAGTTCTTC. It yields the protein CASSSGLAGETPYNEQFF.

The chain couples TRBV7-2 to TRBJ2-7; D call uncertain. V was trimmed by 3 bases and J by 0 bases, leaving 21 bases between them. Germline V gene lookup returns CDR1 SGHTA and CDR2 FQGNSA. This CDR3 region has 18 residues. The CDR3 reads CASSFAAGTLINSYEQYF. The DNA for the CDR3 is TGTGCCAGCAGCTTTGCCGCAGGTACCCTTATTAACTCCTACGAGCAGTACTTC.

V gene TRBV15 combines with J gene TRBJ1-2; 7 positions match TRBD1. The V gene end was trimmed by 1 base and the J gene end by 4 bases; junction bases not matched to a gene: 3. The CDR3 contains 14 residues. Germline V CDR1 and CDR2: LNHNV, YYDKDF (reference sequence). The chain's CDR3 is CATSRGQGFYGYTF. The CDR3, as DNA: TGTGCCACCAGCAGAGGACAGGGATTCTATGGCTACACCTTC.

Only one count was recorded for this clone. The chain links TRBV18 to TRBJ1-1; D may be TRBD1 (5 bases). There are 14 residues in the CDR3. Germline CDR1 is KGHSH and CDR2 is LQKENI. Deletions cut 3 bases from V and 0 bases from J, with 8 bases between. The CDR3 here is CASSPTDLNTEAFF. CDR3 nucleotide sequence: TGTGCCAGCTCACCGACAGACTTGAACACTGAAGCTTTCTTT. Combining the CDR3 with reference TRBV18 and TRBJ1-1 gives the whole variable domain NAGVMQNPRHLVRRRGQEARLRCSPMKGHSHVYWYRQLPEEGLKFMVYLQKENIIDESGMPKERFSAEFPKEGPSILRIQQVVRGDSAAYFCASSPTDLNTEAFFGQGTRLTVV.